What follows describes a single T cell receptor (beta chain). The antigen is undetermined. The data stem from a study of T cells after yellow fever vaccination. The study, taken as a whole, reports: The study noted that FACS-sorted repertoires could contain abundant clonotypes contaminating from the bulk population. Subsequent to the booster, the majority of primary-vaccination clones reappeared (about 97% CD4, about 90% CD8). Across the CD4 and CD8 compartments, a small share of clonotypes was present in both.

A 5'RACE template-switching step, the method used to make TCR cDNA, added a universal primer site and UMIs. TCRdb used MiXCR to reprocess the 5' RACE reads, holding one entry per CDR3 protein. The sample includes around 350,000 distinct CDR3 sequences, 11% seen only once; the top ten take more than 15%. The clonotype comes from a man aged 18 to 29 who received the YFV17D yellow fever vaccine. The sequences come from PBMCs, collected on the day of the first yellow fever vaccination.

The CDR3 DNA reads as TGTGCCAGCAGCCGTGGGACTCACCTTAGCACAGATACGCAGTATTTT. Its translation: CASSRGTHLSTDTQYF. The chain is built from TRBV7-3 and TRBJ2-3; D may be TRBD2 (6 bases). Trimming cost V 5 bases and J 0 bases, with 15 bases left between them. The CDR3 totals 16 residues. Germline V lookup: CDR1 SGHTA, CDR2 FQGTGA.